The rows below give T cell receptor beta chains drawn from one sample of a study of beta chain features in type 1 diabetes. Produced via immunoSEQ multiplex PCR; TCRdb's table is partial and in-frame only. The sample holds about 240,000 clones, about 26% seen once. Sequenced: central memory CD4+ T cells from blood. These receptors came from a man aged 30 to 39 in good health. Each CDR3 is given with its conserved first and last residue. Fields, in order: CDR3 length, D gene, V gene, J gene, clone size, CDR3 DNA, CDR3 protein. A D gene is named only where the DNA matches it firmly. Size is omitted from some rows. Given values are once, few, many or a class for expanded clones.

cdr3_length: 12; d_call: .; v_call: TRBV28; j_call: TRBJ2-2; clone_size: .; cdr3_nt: TGTGCCAGCTGGGGTGTTGGCGGGGAGCTGTTTTTT; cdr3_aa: CASWGVGGELFF
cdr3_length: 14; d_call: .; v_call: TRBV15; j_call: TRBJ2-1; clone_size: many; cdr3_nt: TGTGCCACCAGCCGTGGACTGGAGAGCAATGAGCAGTTCTTC; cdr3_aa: CATSRGLESNEQFF
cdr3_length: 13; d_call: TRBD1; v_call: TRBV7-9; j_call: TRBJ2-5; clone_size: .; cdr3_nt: TGTGCCAGCAGTCGTAGGGGGCTGGAGACCCAGTACTTC; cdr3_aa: CASSRRGLETQYF
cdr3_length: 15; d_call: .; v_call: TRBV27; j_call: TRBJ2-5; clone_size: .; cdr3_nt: TGTGCCAGCAGTTATGACGGCCGGGAGAAAGAGACCCAGTACTTC; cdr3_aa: CASSYDGREKETQYF
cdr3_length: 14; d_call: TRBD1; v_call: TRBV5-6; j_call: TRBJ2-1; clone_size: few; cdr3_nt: TGTGCCAGCAGCTCGGCGGGACAGGGGCTTGAGCAGTTCTTC; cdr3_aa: CASSSAGQGLEQFF
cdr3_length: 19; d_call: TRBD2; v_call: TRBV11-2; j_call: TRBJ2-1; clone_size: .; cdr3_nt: TGTGCCAGCAGCTACAGGGTATCTAGCGGGAGTCTAGGGAGCAATGAGCAGTTCTTC; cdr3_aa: CASSYRVSSGSLGSNEQFF
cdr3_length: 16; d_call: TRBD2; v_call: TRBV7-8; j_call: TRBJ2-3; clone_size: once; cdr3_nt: TGTGCCAGCAGCCCCCAAACTAGCGGCTTGGGAGATACGCAGTATTTT; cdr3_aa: CASSPQTSGLGDTQYF
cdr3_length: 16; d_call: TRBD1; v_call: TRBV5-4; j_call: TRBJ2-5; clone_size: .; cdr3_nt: TGTGCCAGCAGCTTTGGTGACAGGGGGAGTCAAGAGACCCAGTACTTC; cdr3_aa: CASSFGDRGSQETQYF
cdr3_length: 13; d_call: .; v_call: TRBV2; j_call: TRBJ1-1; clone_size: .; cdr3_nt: TGTGCCAGCAGTGATGGGACGGTAGCTGAAGCTTTCTTT; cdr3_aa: CASSDGTVAEAFF
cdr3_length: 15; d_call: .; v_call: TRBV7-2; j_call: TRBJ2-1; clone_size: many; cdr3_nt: TGTGCCAGCAGCTTCGGCCCAAGCTCCTACAATGAGCAGTTCTTC; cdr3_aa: CASSFGPSSYNEQFF
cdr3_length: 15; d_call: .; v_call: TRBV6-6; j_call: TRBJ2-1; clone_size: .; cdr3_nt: TGTGCCAGCAGTTACGGAGGGAGTTCCTACAATGAGCAGTTCTTC; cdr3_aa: CASSYGGSSYNEQFF
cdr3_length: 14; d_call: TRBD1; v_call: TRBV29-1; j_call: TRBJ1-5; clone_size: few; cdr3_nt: TGCAGCGTTGCGGGACAGGGGTTGGGGTATCCCCAGCATTTT; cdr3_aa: CSVAGQGLGYPQHF
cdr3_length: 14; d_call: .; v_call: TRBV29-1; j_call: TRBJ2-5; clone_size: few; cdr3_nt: TGCAGCGTTGCCCGGGGGAGTGGGCAAGAGACCCAGTACTTC; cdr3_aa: CSVARGSGQETQYF
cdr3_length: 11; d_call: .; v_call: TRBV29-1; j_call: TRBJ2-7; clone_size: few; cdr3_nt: TGCAGCGTTTCCTTCGCATACGAGCAGTACTTC; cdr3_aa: CSVSFAYEQYF
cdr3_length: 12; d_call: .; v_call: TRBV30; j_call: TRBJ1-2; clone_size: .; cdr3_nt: TGTGCCTGGAGTATCCGAACAGTTGGCTACACCTTC; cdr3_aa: CAWSIRTVGYTF
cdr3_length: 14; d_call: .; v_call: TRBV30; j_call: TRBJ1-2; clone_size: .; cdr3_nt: TGTGCCTGGAGGGACCCCCGCAGGACTCTAGGCTACACCTTC; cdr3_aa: CAWRDPRRTLGYTF
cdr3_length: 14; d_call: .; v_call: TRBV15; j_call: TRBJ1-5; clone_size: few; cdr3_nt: TGTGCCACCAGCAGAGATGGGGGGAATCAGCCCCAGCATTTT; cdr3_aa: CATSRDGGNQPQHF
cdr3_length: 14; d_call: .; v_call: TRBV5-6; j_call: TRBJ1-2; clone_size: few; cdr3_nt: TGTGCCAGCAGCACCAGGGGAGGGAACTATGGCTACACCTTC; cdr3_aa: CASSTRGGNYGYTF
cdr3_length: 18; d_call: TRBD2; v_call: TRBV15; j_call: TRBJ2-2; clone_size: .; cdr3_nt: TGTGCCACCAGCAGTAACCCGACTAGCGGGGGAGTCACCGGGGAGCTGTTTTTT; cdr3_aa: CATSSNPTSGGVTGELFF
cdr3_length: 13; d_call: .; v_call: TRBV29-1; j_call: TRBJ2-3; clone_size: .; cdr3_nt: TGCAGCACCACGGGACGAAGCACAGATACGCAGTATTTT; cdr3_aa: CSTTGRSTDTQYF
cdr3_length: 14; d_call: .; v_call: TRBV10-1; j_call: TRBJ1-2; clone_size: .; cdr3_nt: TGCGCCAGCAGTGAAAGTGGCAGCACCTATGGCTACACCTTC; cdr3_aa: CASSESGSTYGYTF
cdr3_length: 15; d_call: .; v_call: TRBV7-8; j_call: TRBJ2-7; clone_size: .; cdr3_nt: TGTGCCAGCAGCATCCCCGGACAGAGAGCCTACGAGCAGTACTTC; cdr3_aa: CASSIPGQRAYEQYF
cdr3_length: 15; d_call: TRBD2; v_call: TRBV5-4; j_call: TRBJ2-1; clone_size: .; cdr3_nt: TGTGCCAGCAGCTCTCCCGGACTAGCGATTCATGAGCAGTTCTTC; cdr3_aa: CASSSPGLAIHEQFF
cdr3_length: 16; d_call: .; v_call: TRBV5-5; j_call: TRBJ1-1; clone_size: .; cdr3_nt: TGTGCCAGCAGCCTGGGTTCGGGGAAAGGGAACACTGAAGCTTTCTTT; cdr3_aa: CASSLGSGKGNTEAFF
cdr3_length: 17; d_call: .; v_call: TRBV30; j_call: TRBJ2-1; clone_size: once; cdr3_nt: TGTGCCTGGAGTGGGGAGAGGGACCCACGCTCCTACAATGAGCAGTTCTTC; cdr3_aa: CAWSGERDPRSYNEQFF
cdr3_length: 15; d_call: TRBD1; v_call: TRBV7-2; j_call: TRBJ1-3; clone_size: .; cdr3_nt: TGTGCCAGCAGCCCCCAAGCCGGGACAGGGAACACCATATATTTT; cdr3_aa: CASSPQAGTGNTIYF
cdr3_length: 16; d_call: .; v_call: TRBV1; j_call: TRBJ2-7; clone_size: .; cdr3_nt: TGCACCAGCACCCCGACCCTATCCGGGGGGAGCTGCGAGCAGTACTTC; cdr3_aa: CTSTPTLSGGSCEQYF
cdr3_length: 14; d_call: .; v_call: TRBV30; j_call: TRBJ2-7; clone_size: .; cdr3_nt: TGTGCCTGGAGTGTCGGTGGGGTTTCCTACGAGCAGTACTTC; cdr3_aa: CAWSVGGVSYEQYF
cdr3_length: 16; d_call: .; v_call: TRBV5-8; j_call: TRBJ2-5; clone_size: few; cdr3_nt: TGTGCCAGCAGCTTGGGGACCGGGAGAATCCAAGAGACCCAGTACTTC; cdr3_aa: CASSLGTGRIQETQYF
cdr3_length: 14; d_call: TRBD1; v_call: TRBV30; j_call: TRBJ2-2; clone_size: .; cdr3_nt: TGTGCCCAGGACAGGGGGACGAACACCGGGGAGCTGTTTTTT; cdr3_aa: CAQDRGTNTGELFF
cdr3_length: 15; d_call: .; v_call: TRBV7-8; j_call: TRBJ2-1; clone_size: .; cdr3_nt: TGTGCCAGCAGCTCAGGTACGGGGAATTACAATGAGCAGTTCTTC; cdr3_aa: CASSSGTGNYNEQFF
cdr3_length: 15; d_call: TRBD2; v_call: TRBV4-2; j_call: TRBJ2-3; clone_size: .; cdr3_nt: TGTGCCAGCAGCTTGACCGGGAGGGGAACAGATACGCAGTATTTT; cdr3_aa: CASSLTGRGTDTQYF
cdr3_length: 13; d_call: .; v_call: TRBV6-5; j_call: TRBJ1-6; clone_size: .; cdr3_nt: TGTGCCACCGGTAAGGGGTGGAATTCACCCCTCCACTTT; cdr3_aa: CATGKGWNSPLHF
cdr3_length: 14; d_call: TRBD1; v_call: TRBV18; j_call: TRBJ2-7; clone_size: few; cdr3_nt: TGTGCCAGCTCACCATCGGACAGGGGGTACGAGCAGTACTTC; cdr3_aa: CASSPSDRGYEQYF
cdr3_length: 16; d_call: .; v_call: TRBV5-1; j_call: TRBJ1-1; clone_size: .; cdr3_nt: TGCGCCAGCAGCTTTGGAAATACAGGCATGAACACTGAAGCTTTCTTT; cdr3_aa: CASSFGNTGMNTEAFF
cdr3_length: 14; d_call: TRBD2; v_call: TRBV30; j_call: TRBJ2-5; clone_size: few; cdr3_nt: TGTGCCTGGAGTCTGGCGGGGGGTATTGGGACCCAGTACTTC; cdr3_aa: CAWSLAGGIGTQYF
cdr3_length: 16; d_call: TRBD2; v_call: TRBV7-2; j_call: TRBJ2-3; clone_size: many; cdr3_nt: TGTGCCAGCAGCCTGGGACTAGCGGGGCACTCAGATACGCAGTATTTT; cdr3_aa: CASSLGLAGHSDTQYF
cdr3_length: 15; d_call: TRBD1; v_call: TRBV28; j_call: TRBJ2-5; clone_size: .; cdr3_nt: TGTGCCAGCAGCCCTCTCCGACAGGGAAGGGAGACCCAGTACTTC; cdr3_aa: CASSPLRQGRETQYF
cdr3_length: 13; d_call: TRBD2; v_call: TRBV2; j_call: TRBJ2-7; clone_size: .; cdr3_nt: TGTGCCAGCAACGGACTAGAAAACTACGAGCAGTACTTC; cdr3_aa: CASNGLENYEQYF
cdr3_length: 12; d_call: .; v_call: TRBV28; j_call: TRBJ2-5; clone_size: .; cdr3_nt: TGTGCCAGCAATAGGGGGTTCGAGACCCAGTACTTC; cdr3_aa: CASNRGFETQYF
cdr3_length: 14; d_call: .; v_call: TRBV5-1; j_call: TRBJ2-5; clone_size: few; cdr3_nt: TGCGCCAGCAGTCTGGGGGGGCCGGAGGAGACCCAGTACTTC; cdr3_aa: CASSLGGPEETQYF
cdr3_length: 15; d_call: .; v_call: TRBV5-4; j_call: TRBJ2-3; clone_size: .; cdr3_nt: TGTGCCAGCAGCTTGAGTCGGACTAGCACAGATACGCAGTATTTT; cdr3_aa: CASSLSRTSTDTQYF
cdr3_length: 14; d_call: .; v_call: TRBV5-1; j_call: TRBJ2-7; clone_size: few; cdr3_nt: TGCGCCAGCAGCGCCACAGGGTATTCCTACGAGCAGTACTTC; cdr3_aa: CASSATGYSYEQYF
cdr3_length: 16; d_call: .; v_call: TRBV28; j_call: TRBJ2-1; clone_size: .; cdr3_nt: TGTGCCAGCAGTCCCCCCATCCAGGTCGGGGGCAATGAGCAGTTCTTC; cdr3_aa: CASSPPIQVGGNEQFF
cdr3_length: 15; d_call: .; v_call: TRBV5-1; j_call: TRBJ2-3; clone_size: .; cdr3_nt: TGCGCCAGCAGCCTCCTAGAATCTAGCACAGATACGCAGTATTTT; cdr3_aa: CASSLLESSTDTQYF
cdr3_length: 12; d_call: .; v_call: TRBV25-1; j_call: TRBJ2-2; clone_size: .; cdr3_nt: TGTGCCAGCAGTGCTAACACCGGGGAGCTGTTTTTC; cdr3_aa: CASSANTGELFF
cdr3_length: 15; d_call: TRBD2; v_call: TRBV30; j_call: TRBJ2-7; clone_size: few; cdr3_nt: TGTGCCTGGAGGTACTCTGGACTAGCCTTCTCCGAGCAGTACTTC; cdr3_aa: CAWRYSGLAFSEQYF
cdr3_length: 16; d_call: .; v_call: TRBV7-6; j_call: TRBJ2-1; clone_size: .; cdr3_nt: TGTGCCAGCAGCTCCGTTAGCGGCTTCTCCTACAATGAGCAGTTCTTC; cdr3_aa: CASSSVSGFSYNEQFF
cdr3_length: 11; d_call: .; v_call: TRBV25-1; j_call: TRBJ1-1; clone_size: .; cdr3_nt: TGTGCCAGCACGAAGAACACTGAAGCTTTCTTT; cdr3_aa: CASTKNTEAFF
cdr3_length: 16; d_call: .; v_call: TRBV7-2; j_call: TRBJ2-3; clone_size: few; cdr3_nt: TGTGCCAGCAGCTTAGTCGGGACGCAAAGCACAGATACGCAGTATTTT; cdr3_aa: CASSLVGTQSTDTQYF
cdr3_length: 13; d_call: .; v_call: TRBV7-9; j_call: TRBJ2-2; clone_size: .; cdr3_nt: TGTGCCAGCACGGGGGTGAACACCGGGGAGCTGTTTTTT; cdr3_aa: CASTGVNTGELFF
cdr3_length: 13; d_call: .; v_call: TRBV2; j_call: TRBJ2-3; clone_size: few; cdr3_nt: TGTGCCAGCGGAGTCATCAGCACAGATACGCAGTATTTT; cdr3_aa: CASGVISTDTQYF
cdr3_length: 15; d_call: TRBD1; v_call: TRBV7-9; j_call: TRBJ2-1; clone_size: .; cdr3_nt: TGTGCCAGCAGCTCCGGACAGGTCCTTTTCAAGGAGCAGTTCTTC; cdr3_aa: CASSSGQVLFKEQFF